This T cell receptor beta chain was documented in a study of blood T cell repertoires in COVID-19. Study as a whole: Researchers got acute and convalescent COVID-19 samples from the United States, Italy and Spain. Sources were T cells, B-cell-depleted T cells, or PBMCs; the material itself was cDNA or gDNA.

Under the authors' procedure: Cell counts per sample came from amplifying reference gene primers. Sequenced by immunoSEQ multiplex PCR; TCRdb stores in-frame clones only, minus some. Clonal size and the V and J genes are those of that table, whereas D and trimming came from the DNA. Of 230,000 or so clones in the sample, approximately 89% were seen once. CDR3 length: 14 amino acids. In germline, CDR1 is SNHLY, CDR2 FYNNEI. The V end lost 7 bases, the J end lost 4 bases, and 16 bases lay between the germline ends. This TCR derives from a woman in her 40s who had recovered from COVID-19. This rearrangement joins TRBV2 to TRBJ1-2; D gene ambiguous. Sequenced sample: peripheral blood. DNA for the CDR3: TGTGCCAGCATCGCAGGCGTGCTTACCTATGGCTACACCTTC. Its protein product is CASIAGVLTYGYTF.